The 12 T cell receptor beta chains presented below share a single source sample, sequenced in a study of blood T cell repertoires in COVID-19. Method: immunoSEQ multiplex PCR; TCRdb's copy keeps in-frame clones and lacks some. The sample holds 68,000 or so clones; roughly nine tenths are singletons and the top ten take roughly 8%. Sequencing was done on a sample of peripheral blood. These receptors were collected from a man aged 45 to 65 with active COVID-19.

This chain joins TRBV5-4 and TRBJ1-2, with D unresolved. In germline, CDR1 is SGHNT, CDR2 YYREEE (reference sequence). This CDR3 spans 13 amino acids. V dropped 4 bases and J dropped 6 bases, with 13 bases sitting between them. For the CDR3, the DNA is TGTGCCAGCAGCCCCTTCCTATACGATGGCTACACCTTC. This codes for CASSPFLYDGYTF.

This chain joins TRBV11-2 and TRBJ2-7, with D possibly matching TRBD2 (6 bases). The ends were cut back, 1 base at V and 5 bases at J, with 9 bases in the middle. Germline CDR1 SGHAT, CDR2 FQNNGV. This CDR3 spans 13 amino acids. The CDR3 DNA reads TGTGCCAGCAGCTTAGGACTAGTCCACGAGCAGTACTTC. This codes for CASSLGLVHEQYF.

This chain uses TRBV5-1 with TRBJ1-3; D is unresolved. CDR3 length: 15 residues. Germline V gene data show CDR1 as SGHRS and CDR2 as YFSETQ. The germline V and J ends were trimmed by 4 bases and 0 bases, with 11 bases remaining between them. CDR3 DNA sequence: TGCGCCAGCAGCGAGACACCTACCTCTGGAAACACCATATATTTT. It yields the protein CASSETPTSGNTIYF.

This chain's CDR3 is CASRDRGGEQYF. DNA for the CDR3: TGTGCCAGCAGAGACAGGGGCGGCGAGCAGTACTTC. The chain combines TRBV2 with TRBJ2-7; 8 bases align to TRBD1. Germline CDR1 and CDR2: SNHLY and FYNNEI. With V trimmed by 6 bases and J by 6 bases, 4 bases remained unmatched. The CDR3 is 12 amino acids.

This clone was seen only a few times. CDR3: CASSPIDRATQPQHF. CDR3 sequence (DNA): TGTGCCAGCAGCCCCATCGACAGGGCGACTCAGCCCCAGCATTTT. The J gene is TRBJ1-5, the V gene TRBV7-9; 7 bases fit TRBD1. V was clipped by 5 bases and J by 6 bases; unmatched bases: 10. The V gene's germline CDR1 is SEHNR and CDR2 FQNEAQ (reference sequence). The CDR3 extends over 15 amino acids.

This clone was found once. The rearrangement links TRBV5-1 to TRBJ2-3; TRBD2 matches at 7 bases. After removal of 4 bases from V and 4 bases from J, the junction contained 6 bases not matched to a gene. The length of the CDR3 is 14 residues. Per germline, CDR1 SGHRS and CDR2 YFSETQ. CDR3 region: CASSPGGRADTQYF. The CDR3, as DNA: TGCGCCAGCAGCCCGGGGGGACGAGCAGATACGCAGTATTTT.

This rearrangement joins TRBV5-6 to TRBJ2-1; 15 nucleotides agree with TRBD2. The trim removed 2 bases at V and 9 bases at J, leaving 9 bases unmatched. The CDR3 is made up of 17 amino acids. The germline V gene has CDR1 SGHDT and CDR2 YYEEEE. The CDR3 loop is CASSFAGTSGGLSEQFF. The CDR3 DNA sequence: TGTGCCAGCAGCTTCGCCGGGACTAGCGGGGGGCTAAGTGAGCAGTTCTTC.

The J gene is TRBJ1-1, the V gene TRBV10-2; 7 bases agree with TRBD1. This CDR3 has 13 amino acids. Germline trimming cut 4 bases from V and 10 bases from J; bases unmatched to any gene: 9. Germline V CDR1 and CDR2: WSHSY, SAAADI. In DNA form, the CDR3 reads TGCGCCAGCAGTGTTGGACAGGAGCGTGGAGCTTTCTTT. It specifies CASSVGQERGAFF.

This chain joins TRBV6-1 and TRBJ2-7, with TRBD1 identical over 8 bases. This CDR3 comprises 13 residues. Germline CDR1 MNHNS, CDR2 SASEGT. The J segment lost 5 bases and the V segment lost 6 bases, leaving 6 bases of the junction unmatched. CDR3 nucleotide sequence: TGTGCCAGCAGCTTCGGACAGGGCGACGAGCAGTACTTC. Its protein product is CASSFGQGDEQYF.

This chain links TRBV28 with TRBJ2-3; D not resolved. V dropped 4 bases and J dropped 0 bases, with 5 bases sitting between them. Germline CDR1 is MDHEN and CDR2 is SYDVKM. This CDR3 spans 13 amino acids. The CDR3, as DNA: TGTGCCAGCAGTTACTCTAGCACAGATACGCAGTATTTT. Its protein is CASSYSSTDTQYF. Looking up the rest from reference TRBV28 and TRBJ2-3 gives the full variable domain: DVKVTQSSRYLVKRTGEKVFLECVQDMDHENMFWYRQDPGLGLRLIYFSYDVKMKEKGDIPEGYSVSREKKERFSLILESASTNQTSMYLCASSYSSTDTQYFGPGTRLTVL.

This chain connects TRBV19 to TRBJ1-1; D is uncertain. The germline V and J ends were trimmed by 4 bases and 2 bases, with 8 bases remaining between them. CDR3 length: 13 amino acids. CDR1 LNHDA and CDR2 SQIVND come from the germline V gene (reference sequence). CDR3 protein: CASSNGLNTEAFF. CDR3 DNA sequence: TGTGCCAGTAGTAACGGACTAAACACTGAAGCTTTCTTT.

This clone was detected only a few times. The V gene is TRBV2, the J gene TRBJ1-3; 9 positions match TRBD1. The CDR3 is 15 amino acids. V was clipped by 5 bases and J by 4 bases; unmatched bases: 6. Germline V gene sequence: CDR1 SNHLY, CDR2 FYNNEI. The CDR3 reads CASSKGQGAGNTIYF. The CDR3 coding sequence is TGTGCCAGCAGTAAGGGACAGGGAGCCGGAAACACCATATATTTT.